The present TCR beta chain was sequenced within a study of blood T cell repertoires in COVID-19. V was clipped by 11 bases and J by 0 bases; unmatched bases: 11. The germline CDR1 and CDR2 sequences are ENHRY and SYGVKD. CDR3 length equals 15 residues. The authors' processing: Using reference gene primer amplification, nucleated cell counts were estimated. The data were produced by immunoSEQ multiplex PCR, yet TCRdb's version contains in-frame clones alone and is incomplete. V, J and clone size derive from that table, while D and trimming were established from the DNA sequence. The table shows approximately 250,000 clones, with 84% occurring only once.

The genes are TRBV10-3 and TRBJ1-1, with 8 bases fitting TRBD1. Sequencing was done on a sample of peripheral blood. This TCR came from a woman aged 40 to 50 who had recovered from COVID-19. CDR3 region: CASTGAGGLNTEAFF. CDR3 bases: TGTGCCTCAACAGGGGCAGGGGGCTTGAACACTGAAGCTTTCTTT.